This T cell receptor (beta chain) was obtained from a study of blood T cell repertoires in COVID-19. Looking at the study overall: Samples representing acute and convalescent COVID-19 were sourced from the United States, Italy and Spain. Sources were T cells, B-cell-depleted T cells, or PBMCs; the material itself was cDNA or gDNA.

This clone has more than one count but fewer than ten. Germline loops: CDR1 SGHTA, CDR2 FQGNSA. The CDR3 extends over 15 amino acids. The V gene lost 3 bases and the J gene lost 5 bases, with 16 bases spanning the gap. Original analysis: Reference gene primers were amplified, and this amplification served to estimate nucleated cell counts. Assay: immunoSEQ multiplex PCR; the TCRdb copy retains only in-frame clones and omits some. The DNA was the basis for D and trimming; V, J and clone size are from that table. The sample consists of about 240,000 clones, 82% of them appearing once. Sequencing was carried out using peripheral blood. The J gene is TRBJ2-5, the V gene TRBV7-2; D possibly corresponds to TRBD2 (7 bases). The clonotype was recovered from a woman in her sixties or seventies with active or convalescent COVID-19. The CDR3 coding sequence is TGTGCCAGCAGCTTCTTGGTGGGGGGGCCTGAGACCCAGTACTTC. It specifies CASSFLVGGPETQYF.